This entry features one T cell receptor beta chain sequence. Per the study methods: By means of reference gene primer amplification, nucleated cell counts were estimated. TCRdb keeps only in-frame clones here, not all; method: immunoSEQ multiplex PCR. V and J calls plus clone size are reproduced from that table; the DNA served to infer D and trimming. Of about 240,000 clones in the sample, 86% were seen once. This entry belongs to a study of blood T cell repertoires in COVID-19. Study-wide context: From the United States, Italy and Spain came samples of acute and convalescent COVID-19. The analysed material was cDNA or gDNA that came from T cells, B-cell-depleted T cells, or PBMCs.

CDR3 size: 14 residues. V lost 0 bases and J lost 6, with 10 bases in between. Germline CDR1 and CDR2: SGHDT and YYEEEE. Sequenced input: peripheral blood. The chain recombines TRBV5-6 with TRBJ1-5; D might be TRBD1 (5 bases). The TCR comes from an older man with acute or convalescent COVID-19. CDR3 protein: CASSLGQGGQPQHF. In DNA, the CDR3 is TGTGCCAGCAGCTTGGGGCAGGGAGGTCAGCCCCAGCATTTT.